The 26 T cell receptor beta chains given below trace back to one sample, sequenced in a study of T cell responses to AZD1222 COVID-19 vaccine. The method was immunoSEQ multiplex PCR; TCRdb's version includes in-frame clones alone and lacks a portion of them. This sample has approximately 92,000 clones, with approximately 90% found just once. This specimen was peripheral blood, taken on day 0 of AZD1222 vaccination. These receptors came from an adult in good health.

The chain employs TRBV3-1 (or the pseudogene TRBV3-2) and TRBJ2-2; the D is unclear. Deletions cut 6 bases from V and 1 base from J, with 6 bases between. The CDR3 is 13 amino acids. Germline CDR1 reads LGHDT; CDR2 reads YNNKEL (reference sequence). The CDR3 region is CASRKMNTGELFF. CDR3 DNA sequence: TGTGCCAGCAGAAAGATGAACACCGGGGAGCTGTTTTTT.

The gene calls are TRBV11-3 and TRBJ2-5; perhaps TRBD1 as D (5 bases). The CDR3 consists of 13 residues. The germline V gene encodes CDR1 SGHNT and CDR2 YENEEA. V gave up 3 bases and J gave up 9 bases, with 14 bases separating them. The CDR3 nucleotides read TGTGCCAGCAGCTTCCCCGATAGGGGTCCCCAGTACTTC. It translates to CASSFPDRGPQYF.

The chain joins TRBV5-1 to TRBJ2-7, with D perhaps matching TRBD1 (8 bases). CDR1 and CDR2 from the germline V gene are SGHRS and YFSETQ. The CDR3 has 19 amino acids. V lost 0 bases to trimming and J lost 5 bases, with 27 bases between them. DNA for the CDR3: TGCGCCAGCAGCTTGGTTCGGACAGGGAGGGTAGGTTCGGCGAACGAGCAGTACTTC. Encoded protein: CASSLVRTGRVGSANEQYF.

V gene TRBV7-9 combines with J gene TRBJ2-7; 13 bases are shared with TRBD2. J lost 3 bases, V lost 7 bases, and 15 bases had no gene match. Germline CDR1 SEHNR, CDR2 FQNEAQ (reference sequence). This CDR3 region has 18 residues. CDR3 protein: CASTLSTSGGLEFYEQYF. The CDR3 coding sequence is TGTGCCAGCACCCTCTCGACTAGCGGGGGGTTAGAATTCTACGAGCAGTACTTC.

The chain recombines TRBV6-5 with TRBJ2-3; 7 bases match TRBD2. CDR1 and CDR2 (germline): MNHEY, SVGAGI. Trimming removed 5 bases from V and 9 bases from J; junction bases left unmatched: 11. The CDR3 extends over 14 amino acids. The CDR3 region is CASSMTRLAGTQYF. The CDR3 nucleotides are TGTGCCAGCAGTATGACCAGACTAGCAGGCACGCAGTATTTT.

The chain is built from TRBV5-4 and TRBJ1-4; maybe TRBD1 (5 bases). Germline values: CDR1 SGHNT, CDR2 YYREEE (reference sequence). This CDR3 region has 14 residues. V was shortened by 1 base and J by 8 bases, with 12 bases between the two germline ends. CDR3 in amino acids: CASSLKGAEEKLFF. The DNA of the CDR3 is TGTGCCAGCAGCTTGAAAGGGGCGGAGGAAAAACTGTTTTTT.

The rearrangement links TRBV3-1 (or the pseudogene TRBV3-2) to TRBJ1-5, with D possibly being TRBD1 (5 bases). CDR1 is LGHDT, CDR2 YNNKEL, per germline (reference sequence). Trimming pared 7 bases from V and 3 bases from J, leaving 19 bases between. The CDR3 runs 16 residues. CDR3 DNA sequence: TGTGCCAGCACTCTCGGTTGGGGCCCTGTCAATCAGCCCCAGCATTTT. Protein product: CASTLGWGPVNQPQHF.

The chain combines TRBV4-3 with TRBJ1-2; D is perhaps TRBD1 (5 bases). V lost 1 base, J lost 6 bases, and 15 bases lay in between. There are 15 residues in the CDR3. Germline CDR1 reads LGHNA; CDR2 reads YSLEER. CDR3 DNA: TGCGCCAGCAGCCAAGGATGGGGGGGTTTGAATGGCTACACCTTC. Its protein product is CASSQGWGGLNGYTF.

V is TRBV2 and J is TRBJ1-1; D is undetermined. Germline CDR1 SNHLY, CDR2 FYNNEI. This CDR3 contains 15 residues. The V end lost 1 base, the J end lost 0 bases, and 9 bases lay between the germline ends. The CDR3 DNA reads TGTGCCAGCAGTGAAGGGTACACCCTGAACACTGAAGCTTTCTTT. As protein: CASSEGYTLNTEAFF.

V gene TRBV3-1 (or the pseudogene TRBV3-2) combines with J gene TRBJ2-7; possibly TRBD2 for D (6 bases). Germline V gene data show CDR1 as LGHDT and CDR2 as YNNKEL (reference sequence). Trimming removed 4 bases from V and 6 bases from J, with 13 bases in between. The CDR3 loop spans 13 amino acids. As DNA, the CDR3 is TGTGCCAGCAGCCCTGGAGGGATCTCCGAGCAGTACTTC. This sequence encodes CASSPGGISEQYF.

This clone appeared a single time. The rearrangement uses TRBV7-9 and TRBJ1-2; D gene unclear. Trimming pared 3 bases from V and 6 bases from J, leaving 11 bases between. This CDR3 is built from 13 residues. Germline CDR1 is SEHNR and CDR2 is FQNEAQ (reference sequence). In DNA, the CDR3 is TGTGCCAGCAGCTTGTCAGGTTCTGATGGCTACACCTTC. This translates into CASSLSGSDGYTF.

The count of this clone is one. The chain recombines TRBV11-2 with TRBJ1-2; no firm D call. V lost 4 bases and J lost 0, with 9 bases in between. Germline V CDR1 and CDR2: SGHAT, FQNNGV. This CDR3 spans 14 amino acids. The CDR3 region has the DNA TGTGCCAGCAGCTCCCTCCGGTCTAACTATGGCTACACCTTC. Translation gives CASSSLRSNYGYTF.

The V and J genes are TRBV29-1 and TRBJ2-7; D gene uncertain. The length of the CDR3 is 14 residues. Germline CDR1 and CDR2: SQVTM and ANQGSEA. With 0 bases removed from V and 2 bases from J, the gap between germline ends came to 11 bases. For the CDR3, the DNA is TGCAGCGTTGAAGATCAGCGACAAACCTACGAGCAGTACGTC. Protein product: CSVEDQRQTYEQYV.

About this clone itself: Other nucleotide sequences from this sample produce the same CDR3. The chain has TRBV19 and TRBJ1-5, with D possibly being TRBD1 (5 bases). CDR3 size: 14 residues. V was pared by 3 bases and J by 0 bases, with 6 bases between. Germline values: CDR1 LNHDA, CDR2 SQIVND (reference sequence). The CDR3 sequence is CASSIQGSNQPQHF. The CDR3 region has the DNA TGTGCCAGTAGTATTCAGGGTAGCAATCAGCCCCAGCATTTT.

CDR3 coding DNA: TGTGCCAGCAGCAAAGGGTACAGGGTGAACACTGAAGCTTTCTTT. It specifies CASSKGYRVNTEAFF. This chain uses TRBV21-1 with TRBJ1-1; TRBD1, the D gene given by the table, was not confirmed from the DNA. TRBV21-1 is described as a pseudogene. The CDR3 runs to 15 residues.

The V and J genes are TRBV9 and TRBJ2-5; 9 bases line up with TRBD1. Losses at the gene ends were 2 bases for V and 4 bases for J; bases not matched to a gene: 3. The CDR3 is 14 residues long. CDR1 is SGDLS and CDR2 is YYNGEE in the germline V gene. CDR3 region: CASSVGQGRETQYF. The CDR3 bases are TGTGCCAGCAGCGTGGGACAGGGAAGAGAGACCCAGTACTTC.

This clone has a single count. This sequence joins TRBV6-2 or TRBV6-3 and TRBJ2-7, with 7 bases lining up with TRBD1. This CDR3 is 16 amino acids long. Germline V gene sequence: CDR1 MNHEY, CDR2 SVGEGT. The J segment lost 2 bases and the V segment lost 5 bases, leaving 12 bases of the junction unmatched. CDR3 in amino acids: CASSLYSTTGPYEQYF. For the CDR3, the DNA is TGTGCCAGCAGTCTCTATTCCACGACAGGGCCCTACGAGCAGTACTTC.

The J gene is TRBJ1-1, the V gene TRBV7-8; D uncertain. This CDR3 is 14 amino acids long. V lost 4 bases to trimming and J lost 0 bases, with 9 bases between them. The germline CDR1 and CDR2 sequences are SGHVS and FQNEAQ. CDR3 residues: CASSYDEMNTEAFF. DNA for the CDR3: TGTGCCAGCAGCTACGATGAGATGAACACTGAAGCTTTCTTT.

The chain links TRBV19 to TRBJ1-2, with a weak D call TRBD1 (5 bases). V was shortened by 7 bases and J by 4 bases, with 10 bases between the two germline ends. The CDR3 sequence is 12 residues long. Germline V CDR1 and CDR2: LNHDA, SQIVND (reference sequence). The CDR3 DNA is TGTGCCAGTAACAGGCCCAGCTATGGCTACACCTTC. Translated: CASNRPSYGYTF.

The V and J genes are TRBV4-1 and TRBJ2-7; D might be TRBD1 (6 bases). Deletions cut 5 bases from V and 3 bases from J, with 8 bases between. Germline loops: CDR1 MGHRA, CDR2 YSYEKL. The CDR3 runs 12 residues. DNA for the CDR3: TGCGCCAGCAGCTCCAGGGGCTACGAGCAGTACTTC. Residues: CASSSRGYEQYF.

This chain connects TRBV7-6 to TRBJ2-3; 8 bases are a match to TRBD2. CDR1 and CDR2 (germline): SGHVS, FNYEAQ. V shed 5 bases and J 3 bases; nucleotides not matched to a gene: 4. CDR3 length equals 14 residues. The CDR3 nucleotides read TGTGCCAGCAGCCCGACTAGCGCAACAGATACGCAGTATTTT. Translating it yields CASSPTSATDTQYF.

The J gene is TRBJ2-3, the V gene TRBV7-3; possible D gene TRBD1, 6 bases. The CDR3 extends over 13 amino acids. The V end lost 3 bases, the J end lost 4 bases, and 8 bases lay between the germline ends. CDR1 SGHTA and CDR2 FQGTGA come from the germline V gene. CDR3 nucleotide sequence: TGTGCCAGCAGCTTTACAGGGCCAGATACGCAGTATTTT. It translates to CASSFTGPDTQYF. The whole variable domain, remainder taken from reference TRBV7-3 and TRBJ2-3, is GAGVSQTPSNKVTEKGKYVELRCDPISGHTALYWYRQSLGQGPEFLIYFQGTGAADDSGLPNDRFFAVRPEGSVSTLKIQRTERGDSAVYLCASSFTGPDTQYFGPGTRLTVL.

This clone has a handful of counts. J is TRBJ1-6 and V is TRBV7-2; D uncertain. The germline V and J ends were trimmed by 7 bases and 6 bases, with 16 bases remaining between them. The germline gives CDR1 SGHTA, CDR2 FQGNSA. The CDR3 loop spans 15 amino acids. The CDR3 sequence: CASTQSGIPNSPLHF. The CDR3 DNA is TGTGCCAGCACCCAATCGGGGATACCTAATTCACCCCTCCACTTT. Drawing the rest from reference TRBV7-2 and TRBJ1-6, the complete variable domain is GAGVSQSPSNKVTEKGKDVELRCDPISGHTALYWYRQSLGQGLEFLIYFQGNSAPDKSGLPSDRFSAERTGGSVSTLTIQRTQQEDSAVYLCASTQSGIPNSPLHFGNGTRLTVT.

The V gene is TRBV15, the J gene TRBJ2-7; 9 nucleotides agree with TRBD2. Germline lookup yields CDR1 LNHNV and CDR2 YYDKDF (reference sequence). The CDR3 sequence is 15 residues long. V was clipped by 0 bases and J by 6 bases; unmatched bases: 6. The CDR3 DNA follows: TGTGCCACCAGCAGAGATAAGGCGGGAGGGTTCGAGCAGTACTTC. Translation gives CATSRDKAGGFEQYF.

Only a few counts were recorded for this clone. CDR3 nucleotides: TGTGCCTGGAAGGGAAGGCTCCGCGGGACCCCTGAAGCTTTCTTT. Translation gives CAWKGRLRGTPEAFF. V and J are TRBV30 and TRBJ1-1; D is possibly TRBD1 (5 bases). The CDR3 spans 15 residues. CDR1 and CDR2 (germline): GTSNPN, SVGIG (reference sequence). Trimming took 4 bases from V and 6 from J, leaving 21 bases between them. The full variable domain, in which reference TRBV30 and TRBJ1-1 provide the parts outside the CDR3, is SQTIHQWPATLVQPVGSPLSLECTVEGTSNPNLYWYRQAAGRGLQLLFYSVGIGQISSEVPQNLSASRPQDRQFILSSKKLLLSDSGFYLCAWKGRLRGTPEAFFGQGTRLTVV.

The CDR3 DNA reads as TGTGCCAGCCGGGGGCCGACCGGGGAGCTGTTTTTT. This codes for CASRGPTGELFF. V and J are TRBV27 and TRBJ2-2, with D tentatively TRBD1 or TRBD2 (6 bases each). Germline values: CDR1 MNHEY, CDR2 SMNVEV (reference sequence). The CDR3 spans 12 residues. Trimming removed 8 bases from V and 5 bases from J, with 9 bases in between.